A selection of T cell receptor beta chains follows, all from one sample in a study of blood T cells in healthy people across ages. Each CDR3 protein is one row after TCRdb ran MiXCR on the 5' RACE reads. The table shows some 880,000 distinct CDR3 sequences, with around 36% occurring only once. The sample consisted of blood. The receptors shown here come from a man between 18 and 35 years old in good health. CDR3s include the opening cysteine and the closing phenylalanine or tryptophan. The order of the fields is CDR3 length, V gene, CDR3 protein.

length: 16
V: TRBV12-3/TRBV12-4
CDR3: CASSGRGPILTDTQYF

length: 15
V: TRBV15
CDR3: CATSSRGGTYNEQLF

length: 15
V: TRBV5-6
CDR3: CASSWRTGANTEAFF

length: 12
V: TRBV21-1
CDR3: CAMVGHGYGYTF

length: 15
V: TRBV20-1
CDR3: CSARTGGAGTDTQYF

length: 15
V: TRBV20-1
CDR3: CSASTDNGSTDTQYF

length: 13
V: TRBV7-2
CDR3: CASFGGVGNEQYF

length: 14
V: TRBV5-1
CDR3: CASNPTGGDTEAFF

length: 13
V: TRBV20-1
CDR3: CSALRDSQETQYF

length: 17
V: TRBV6-6
CDR3: CASSYGTGSGGANVLTF

length: 12
V: TRBV28
CDR3: CASSKRQYEQYF

length: 13
V: TRBV7-9
CDR3: CASSLSGMDEQYF

length: 16
V: TRBV5-1
CDR3: CASSAGWSAANYGYTF

length: 15
V: TRBV14
CDR3: CASSHWDRENYGYTF

length: 16
V: TRBV13
CDR3: CASSPPDLDPYNEQFF

length: 14
V: TRBV29-1
CDR3: CSVRQGVGAYEQYF

length: 14
V: TRBV7-9
CDR3: CASSFPDRVGGYTF

length: 15
V: TRBV12-3/TRBV12-4
CDR3: CASRSLSSGANVLTF

length: 13
V: TRBV12-3/TRBV12-4
CDR3: CASSVRRDGGYTF

length: 17
V: TRBV7-2
CDR3: CASSLNAAAGGSYEQYF

length: 15
V: TRBV12-3/TRBV12-4
CDR3: CASSLDTGYSGELFF

length: 13
V: TRBV20-1
CDR3: CSAWTGATQPRHF

length: 15
V: TRBV2
CDR3: CASISPRQGHYEQYF

length: 15
V: TRBV5-1
CDR3: CASSLLIGYTDTQYF

length: 16
V: TRBV7-9
CDR3: CASSTAARGSGTEAFF

length: 14
V: TRBV25-1
CDR3: CASRETGFTTEAFF

length: 14
V: TRBV7-3
CDR3: CARGGAHRMDEQFF

length: 17
V: TRBV4-3
CDR3: CASSQDRAGAENTEAFF

length: 13
V: TRBV27
CDR3: CASSFRGDNEQFF

length: 15
V: TRBV27
CDR3: CASSLTVGDSYEQYF

length: 14
V: TRBV14
CDR3: CASSKDRVRYEQYF

length: 17
V: TRBV15
CDR3: CATSIQSGPSRGDEQYF

length: 12
V: TRBV14
CDR3: CASTRTGSEYTF

length: 11
V: TRBV20-1
CDR3: CSVRTSGEQYF

length: 15
V: TRBV6-2/TRBV6-3
CDR3: CASSKRDGFTYEQYF

length: 17
V: TRBV9
CDR3: CASSVMPAAGASYEQYF